This entry concerns a single TCR beta chain. The antigen remains unidentified. CDR1 LGHDT and CDR2 YNNKEL come from the germline V gene (reference sequence). The V and J ends lost 0 bases and 3 bases, in that order; junction bases with no gene match: 8. This CDR3 spans 16 amino acids. These data are taken from a study of T-cell memory formation after mild COVID-19. Libraries for TCRalpha and TCRbeta carried sample barcodes and unique molecular identifiers via 5'RACE. TCRdb processed the 5' RACE reads anew with MiXCR; each CDR3 protein has one entry. The table shows around 320,000 distinct CDR3 sequences, with under 30% occurring only once. Study-level findings and limits: Contracting clones from day 15 to 85 had balanced CD4/CD8; later expanders favoured CD4+.

The specimen sequenced was PBMCs or a T cell subset sorted from them (not recorded which). The chain links TRBV3-1 to TRBJ2-7, with 7 positions matching TRBD2. The TCR was taken from an adult woman who had mild COVID-19 (a few samples of this study predate the infection). Cell type and time point are not known. The CDR3 here is CASSQDPAGVVYEQYF. The CDR3 DNA follows: TGTGCCAGCAGCCAAGACCCCGCGGGAGTCGTCTACGAGCAGTACTTC.